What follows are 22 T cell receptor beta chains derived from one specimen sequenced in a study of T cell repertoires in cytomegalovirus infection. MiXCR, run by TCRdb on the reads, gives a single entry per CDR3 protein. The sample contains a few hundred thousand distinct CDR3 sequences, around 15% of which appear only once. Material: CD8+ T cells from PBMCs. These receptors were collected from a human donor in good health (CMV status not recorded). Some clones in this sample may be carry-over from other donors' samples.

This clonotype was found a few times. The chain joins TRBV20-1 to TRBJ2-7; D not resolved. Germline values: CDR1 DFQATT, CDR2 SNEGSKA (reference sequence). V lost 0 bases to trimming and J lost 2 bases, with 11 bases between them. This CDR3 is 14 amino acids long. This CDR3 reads CSARDLKGAYEQYF. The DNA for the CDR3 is TGCAGTGCTAGAGATCTGAAGGGTGCCTACGAGCAGTACTTC.

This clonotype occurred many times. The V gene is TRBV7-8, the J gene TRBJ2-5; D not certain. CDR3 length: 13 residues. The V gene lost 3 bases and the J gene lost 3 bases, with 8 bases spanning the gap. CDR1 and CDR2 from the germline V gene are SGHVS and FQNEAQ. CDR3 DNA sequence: TGTGCCAGCAGCTTTTACCGGGAAGAGACCCAGTACTTC. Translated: CASSFYREETQYF.

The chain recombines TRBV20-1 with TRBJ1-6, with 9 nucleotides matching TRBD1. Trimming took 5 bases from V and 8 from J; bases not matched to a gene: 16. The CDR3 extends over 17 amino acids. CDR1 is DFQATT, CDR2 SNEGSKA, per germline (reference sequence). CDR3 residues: CSAELGGGQGRYSPLHF. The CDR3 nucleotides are TGCAGTGCTGAACTCGGGGGGGGACAGGGTCGGTATTCACCCCTCCACTTT.

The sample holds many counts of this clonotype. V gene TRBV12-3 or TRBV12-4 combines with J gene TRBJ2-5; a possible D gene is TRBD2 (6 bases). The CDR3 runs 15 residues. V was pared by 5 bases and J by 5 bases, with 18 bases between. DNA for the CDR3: TGTGCCAGCAGTCCGTCCCGTTGGGGGGTTGAGACCCAGTACTTC. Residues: CASSPSRWGVETQYF.

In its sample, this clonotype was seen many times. The DNA for the CDR3 is TGTGCCAGCAGTTATTCCGGCCGACAGTTACAAGAGACCCAGTACTTC. Protein: CASSYSGRQLQETQYF. The chain couples TRBV6-2 or TRBV6-3 to TRBJ2-5, with D possibly being TRBD1 (5 bases). The germline V and J ends were trimmed by 3 bases and 2 bases, with 16 bases remaining between them. This CDR3 has 16 residues. Per the germline V gene, CDR1 is MNHEY and CDR2 is SVGEGT.

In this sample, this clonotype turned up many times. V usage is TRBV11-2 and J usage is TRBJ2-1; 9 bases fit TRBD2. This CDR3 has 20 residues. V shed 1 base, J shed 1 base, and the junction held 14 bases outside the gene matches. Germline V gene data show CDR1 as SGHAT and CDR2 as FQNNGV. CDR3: CASSLAGTSYVPTSYNEQFF. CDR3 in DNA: TGTGCCAGCAGCTTAGCCGGGACTAGCTATGTTCCAACTTCCTACAATGAGCAGTTCTTC.

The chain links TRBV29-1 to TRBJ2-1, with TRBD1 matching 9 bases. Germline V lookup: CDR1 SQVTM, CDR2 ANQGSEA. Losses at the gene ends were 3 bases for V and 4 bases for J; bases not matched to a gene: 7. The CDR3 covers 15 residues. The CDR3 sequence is CSVEGWTGDYNEQFF. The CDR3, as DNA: TGCAGCGTTGAGGGGTGGACAGGGGATTACAATGAGCAGTTCTTC.

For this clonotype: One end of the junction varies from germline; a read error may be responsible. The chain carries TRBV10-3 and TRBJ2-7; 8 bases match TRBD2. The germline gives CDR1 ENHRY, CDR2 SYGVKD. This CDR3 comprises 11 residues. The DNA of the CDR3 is TGTGCCGCGGGAGGAGGGACTGGATATTCTTTC. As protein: CAAGGGTGYSF.

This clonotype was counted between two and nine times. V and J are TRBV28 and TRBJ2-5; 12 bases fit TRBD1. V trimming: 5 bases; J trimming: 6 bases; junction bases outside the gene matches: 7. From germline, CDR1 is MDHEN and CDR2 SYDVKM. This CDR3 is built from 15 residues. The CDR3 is CASSARDRGLKTQYF. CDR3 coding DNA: TGTGCCAGCAGTGCCCGGGACAGGGGGCTCAAGACCCAGTACTTC.

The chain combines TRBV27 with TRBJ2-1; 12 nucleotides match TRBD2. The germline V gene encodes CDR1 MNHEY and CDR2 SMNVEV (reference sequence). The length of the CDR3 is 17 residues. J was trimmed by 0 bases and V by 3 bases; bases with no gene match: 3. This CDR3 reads CASSFLAGGYSYNEQFF. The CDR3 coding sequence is TGTGCCAGCAGTTTTCTAGCGGGGGGGTACTCCTACAATGAGCAGTTCTTC.

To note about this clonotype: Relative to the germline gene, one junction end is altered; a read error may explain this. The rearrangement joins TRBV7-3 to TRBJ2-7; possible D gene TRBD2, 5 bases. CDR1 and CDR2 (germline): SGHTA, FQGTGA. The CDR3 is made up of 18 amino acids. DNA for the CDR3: TGTGTCAGCAGCTTGGAAGCTAGAGGGCCAGCTAGTTCCTACGAGCAGTACTTC. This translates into CVSSLEARGPASSYEQYF. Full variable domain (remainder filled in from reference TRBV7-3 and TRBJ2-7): GAGVSQTPSNKVTEKGKYVELRCDPISGHTALYWYRQSLGQGPEFLIYFQGTGAADDSGLPNDRFFAVRPEGSVSTLKIQRTERGDSAVYLCVSSLEARGPASSYEQYFGPGTRLTVT.

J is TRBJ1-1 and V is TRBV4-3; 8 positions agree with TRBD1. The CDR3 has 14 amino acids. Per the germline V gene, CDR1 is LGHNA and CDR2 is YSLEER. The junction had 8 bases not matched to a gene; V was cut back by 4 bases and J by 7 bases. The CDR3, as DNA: TGCGCCAGCAGCCCAAGGACAGGGATGGTTGAAGCTTTCTTT. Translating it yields CASSPRTGMVEAFF.

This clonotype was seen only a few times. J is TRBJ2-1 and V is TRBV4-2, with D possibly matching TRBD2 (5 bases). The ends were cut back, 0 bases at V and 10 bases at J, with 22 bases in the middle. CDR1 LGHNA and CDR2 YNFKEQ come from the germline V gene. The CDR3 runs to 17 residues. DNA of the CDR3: TGTGCCAGCAGCCAAGAATCCCCCGGGATGGAGGTGTGGGAGCAGTTCTTC. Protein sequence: CASSQESPGMEVWEQFF.

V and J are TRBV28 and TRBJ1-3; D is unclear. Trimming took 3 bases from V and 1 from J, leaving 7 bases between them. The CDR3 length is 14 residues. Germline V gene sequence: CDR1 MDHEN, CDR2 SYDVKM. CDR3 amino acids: CASSFPNSGNTIYF. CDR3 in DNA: TGTGCCAGCAGTTTCCCAAATTCTGGAAACACCATATATTTT.

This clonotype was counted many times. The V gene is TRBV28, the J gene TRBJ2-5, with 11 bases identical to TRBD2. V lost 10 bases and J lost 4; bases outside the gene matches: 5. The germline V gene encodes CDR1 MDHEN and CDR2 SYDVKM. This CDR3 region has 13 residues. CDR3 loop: CAIAGGPAETQYF. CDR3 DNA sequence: TGTGCCATAGCGGGGGGGCCAGCAGAGACCCAGTACTTC.

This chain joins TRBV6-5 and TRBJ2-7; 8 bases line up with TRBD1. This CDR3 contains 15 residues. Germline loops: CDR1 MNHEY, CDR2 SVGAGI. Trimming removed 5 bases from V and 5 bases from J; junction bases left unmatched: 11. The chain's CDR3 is CASSTDRGTLDEQYF. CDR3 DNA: TGTGCCAGCAGTACTGACAGGGGAACGTTGGACGAGCAGTACTTC.

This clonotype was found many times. CDR3 nucleotide sequence: TGTGCCAGCAGCGGGACAGTCTACGAGCAGTACTTC. Translation gives CASSGTVYEQYF. This chain uses TRBV6-5 with TRBJ2-7, with 7 bases identical to TRBD1. The CDR3 extends over 12 amino acids. V lost 6 bases and J lost 3; bases outside the gene matches: 2. The V gene's germline CDR1 is MNHEY and CDR2 SVGAGI.

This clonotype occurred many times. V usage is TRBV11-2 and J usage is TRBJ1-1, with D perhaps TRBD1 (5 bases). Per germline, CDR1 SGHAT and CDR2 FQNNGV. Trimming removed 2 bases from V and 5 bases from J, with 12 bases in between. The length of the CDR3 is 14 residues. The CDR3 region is CASSLWGEWTEAFF. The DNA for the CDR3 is TGTGCCAGCAGCTTATGGGGGGAGTGGACTGAAGCTTTCTTT.

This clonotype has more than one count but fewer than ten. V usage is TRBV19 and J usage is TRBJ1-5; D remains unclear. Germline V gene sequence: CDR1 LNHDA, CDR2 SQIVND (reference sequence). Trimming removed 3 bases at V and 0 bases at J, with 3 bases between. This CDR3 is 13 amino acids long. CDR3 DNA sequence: TGTGCCAGTAGTATCAGTAGCAATCAGCCCCAGCATTTT. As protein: CASSISSNQPQHF.

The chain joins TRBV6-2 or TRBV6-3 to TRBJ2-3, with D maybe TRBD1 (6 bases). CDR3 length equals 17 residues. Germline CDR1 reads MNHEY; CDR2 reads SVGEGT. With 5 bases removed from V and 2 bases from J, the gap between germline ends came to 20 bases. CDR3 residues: CASSQIQPRDNTDTQYF. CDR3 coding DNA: TGTGCCAGCAGTCAAATACAACCCCGGGACAACACAGATACGCAGTATTTT.

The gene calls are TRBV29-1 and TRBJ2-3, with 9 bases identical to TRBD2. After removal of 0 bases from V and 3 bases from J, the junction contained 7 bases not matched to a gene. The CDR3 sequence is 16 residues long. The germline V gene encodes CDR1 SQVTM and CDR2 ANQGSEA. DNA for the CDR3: TGCAGCGTTGAAGAGGCTAGCGGGGTGGGAACAGATACGCAGTATTTT. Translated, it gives CSVEEASGVGTDTQYF.

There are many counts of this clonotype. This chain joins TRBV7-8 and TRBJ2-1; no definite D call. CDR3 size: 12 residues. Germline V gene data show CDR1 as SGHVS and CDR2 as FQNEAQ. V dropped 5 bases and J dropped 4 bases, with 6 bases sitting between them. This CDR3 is CASSPTYNEQFF. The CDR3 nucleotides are TGTGCCAGCAGCCCTACATACAATGAGCAGTTCTTC.